This TCR beta chain was recovered during a study of blood T cell repertoires in COVID-19 (dated by TCRdb to the early 2020s). Looking at the study overall: Samples from collaborators originated in the United States, Italy and Spain and spanned both the acute and convalescent phases of COVID-19. The prospective study material was composed of cDNA or gDNA derived from T cells, B-cell-depleted T cells, or PBMCs. The dataset comprised deeply sampled blood TCRbeta repertoires from subjects exposed to, actively infected with, or recovered from COVID-19. A freely available public database, intended as a resource for researchers studying the immune response to SARS-CoV-2, is where the repertoires were released. Samples came from the ongoing ImmuneRACE study (first 160 participants) plus 1,254 subjects from 6 global collaborators. The sample metadata nearly always contained a de-identified subject ID, COVID-19 status, age in years and sex. Where available, HLA class I and class II types were obtained from metadata supplied by the sample provider rather than from assay-based typing. Overall study results and their limits: How much clinical and demographic metadata was included differed by source and by participant, and the metadata was provided uncurated.

Collaborating institutions collected whole blood in K2EDTA tubes following their own protocols. For TCRbeta analysis, collaborators shipped samples in one of three forms: frozen whole blood, isolated PBMCs, or DNA extracted from either of those sample types. V drops 8 bases and J drops 2 bases, leaving 13 bases in between. The germline V gene encodes CDR1 SGHVS and CDR2 FQNEAQ. The cysteine opens and the phenylalanine closes a CDR3 of 13 amino acids. Only the CDR3 DNA is retained, 39 bases long and in frame from the first base. A word on this clone: Its antigen target is currently unknown. There are no base qualities to consult, and no much larger clone falls within one base.

The immunoSEQ Assay, a bias-controlled multiplex PCR, was used to amplify TCRbeta CDR3 regions from genomic DNA. Per the authors' processing: The number of nucleated cells in each sample was estimated by amplification of reference gene primers within the assay. To quantify the absolute abundance of each unique TCRbeta CDR3 rearrangement, sequence reads were collapsed and filtered. Productive Simpson clonality was computed per sample as the square root of Simpson's diversity index over productive rearrangements. TCRdb provides this immuneACCESS table in a form limited to in-frame rearrangements. Some clones are lacking; in checked studies, under half of them reflect an unresolved V gene, and why the rest are absent is not known. That table gives V, J and clone size, and the DNA gave D and trimming. Within this sample are roughly 100,000 clones, with about 89% of them counted one time only. The biggest ten clones account for about 3.4% of the sample.

The chain is assembled from TRBV7-8 and TRBJ2-7; a confident D gene designation cannot be given. The sequenced material came from peripheral blood. The receptor's source is a woman in her 70s with acute or convalescent COVID-19. The nucleotides are TGTGCCAGCGGGTTGCCCGGAGCCTACGAGCAGTACTTC. The translation is CASGLPGAYEQYF.